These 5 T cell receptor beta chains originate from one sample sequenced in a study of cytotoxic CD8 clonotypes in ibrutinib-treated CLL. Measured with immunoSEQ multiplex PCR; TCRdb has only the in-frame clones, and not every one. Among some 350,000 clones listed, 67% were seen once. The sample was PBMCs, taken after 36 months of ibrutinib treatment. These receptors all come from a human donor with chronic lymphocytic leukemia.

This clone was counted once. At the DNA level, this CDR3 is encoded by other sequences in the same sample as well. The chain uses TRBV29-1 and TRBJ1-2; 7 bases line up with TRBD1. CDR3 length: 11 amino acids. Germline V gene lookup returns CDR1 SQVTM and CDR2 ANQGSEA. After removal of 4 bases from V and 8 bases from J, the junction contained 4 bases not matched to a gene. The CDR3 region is CSVGRGDGYTF. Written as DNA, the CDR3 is TGCAGCGTTGGCAGGGGGGACGGCTACACCTTC.

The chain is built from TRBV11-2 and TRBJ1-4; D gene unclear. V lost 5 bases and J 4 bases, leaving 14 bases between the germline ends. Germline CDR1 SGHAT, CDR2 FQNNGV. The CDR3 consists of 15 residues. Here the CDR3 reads CASSRLGVINEKLFF. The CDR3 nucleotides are TGTGCCAGCAGCCGCTTGGGAGTTATTAATGAAAAACTGTTTTTT.

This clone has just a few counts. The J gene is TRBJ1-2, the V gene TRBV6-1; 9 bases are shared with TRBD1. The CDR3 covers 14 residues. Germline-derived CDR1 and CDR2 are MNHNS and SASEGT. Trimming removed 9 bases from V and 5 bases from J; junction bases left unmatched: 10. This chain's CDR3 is CASVEDRGAYGYTF. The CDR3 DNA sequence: TGTGCCAGTGTAGAGGACAGGGGCGCGTATGGCTACACCTTC.

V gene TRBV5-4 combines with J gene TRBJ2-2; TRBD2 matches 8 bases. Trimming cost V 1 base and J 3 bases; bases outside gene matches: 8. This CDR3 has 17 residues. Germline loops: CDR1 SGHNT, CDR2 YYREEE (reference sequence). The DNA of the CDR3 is TGTGCCAGCAGCTTGCGGCGGGGGGTCTTTTACACCGGGGAGCTGTTTTTT. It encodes CASSLRRGVFYTGELFF. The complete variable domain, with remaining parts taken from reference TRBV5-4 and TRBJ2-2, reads ETGVTQSPTHLIKTRGQQVTLRCSSQSGHNTVSWYQQALGQGPQFIFQYYREEENGRGNFPPRFSGLQFPNYSSELNVNALELDDSALYLCASSLRRGVFYTGELFFGEGSRLTVL.

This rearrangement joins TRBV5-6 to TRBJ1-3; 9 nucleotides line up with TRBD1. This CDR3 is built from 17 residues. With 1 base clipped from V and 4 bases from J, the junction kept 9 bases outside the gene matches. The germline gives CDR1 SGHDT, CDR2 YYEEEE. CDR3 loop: CASSLSAGTGRGNTIYF. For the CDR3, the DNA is TGTGCCAGCAGCTTGTCTGCCGGGACAGGGAGGGGAAACACCATATATTTT.